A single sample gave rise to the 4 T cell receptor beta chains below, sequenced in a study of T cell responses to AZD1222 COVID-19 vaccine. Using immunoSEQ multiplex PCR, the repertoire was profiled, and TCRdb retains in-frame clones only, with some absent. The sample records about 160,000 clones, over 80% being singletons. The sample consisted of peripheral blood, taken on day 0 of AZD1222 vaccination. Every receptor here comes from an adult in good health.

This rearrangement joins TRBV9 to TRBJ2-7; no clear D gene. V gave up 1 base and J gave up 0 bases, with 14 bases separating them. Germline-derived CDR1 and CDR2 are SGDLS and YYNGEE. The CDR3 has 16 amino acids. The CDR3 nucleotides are TGTGCCAGCAGCGTATCGGGCGCGTCGAGCTCCTACGAGCAGTACTTC. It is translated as CASSVSGASSSYEQYF.

CDR3 protein: CASSSGQGPNYGYTF. CDR3 nucleotides: TGTGCCAGTAGTTCGGGGCAGGGGCCCAACTATGGCTACACCTTC. The rearrangement uses TRBV19 and TRBJ1-2, with D perhaps TRBD1 (6 bases). Germline loops: CDR1 LNHDA, CDR2 SQIVND (reference sequence). This CDR3 is 15 amino acids long. Trimming removed 5 bases at V and 2 bases at J, with 15 bases between.

CDR3 nucleotide sequence: TGTGCCAGCAGCTTCCGGGACAGCCACCAAGAGACCCAGTACTTC. It yields the protein CASSFRDSHQETQYF. The chain joins TRBV7-2 to TRBJ2-5; 7 nucleotides match TRBD1. The CDR3 has 15 amino acids. Germline lookup yields CDR1 SGHTA and CDR2 FQGNSA. J was trimmed by 0 bases and V by 3 bases; bases with no gene match: 4.

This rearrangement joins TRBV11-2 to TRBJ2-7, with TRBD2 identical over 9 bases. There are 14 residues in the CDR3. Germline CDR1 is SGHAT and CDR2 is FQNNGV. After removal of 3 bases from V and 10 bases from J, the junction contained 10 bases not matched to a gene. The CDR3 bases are TGTGCCAGCAGCTTTCCGGCGGGAGGGGGGAAACAGTACTTC. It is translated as CASSFPAGGGKQYF.